This TCR beta chain was found in a study of blood T cells in healthy people across ages. Study-level information: About one barcoded beta molecule per two T cells came from capture by template switching.

A word on this clonotype: Its antigen is as yet unknown.

Whole-study findings and limits: The long-lived group displayed more naive CD4+ cells, plus higher diversity, than the aged donors did. The lack of PBMC sorting stopped any conclusive naive versus antigen-experienced comparison.

Then a second PCR, running roughly 7 to 12 cycles, was carried out with a sample-barcoded 5' primer and a J-beta primer mix. Carrying 12 random nucleotides, a template-switch adaptor labeled each individual cDNA molecule. One entry per CDR3 protein, called by TCRdb with MiXCR from the 5' RACE reads. In the table there are hundreds of thousands of distinct CDR3 sequences, 40% to 60% of which are singletons. The V gene end was trimmed by 2 bases and the J gene end by 2 bases; junction bases not matched to a gene: 2. The CDR3 spans 15 residues. The germline gives CDR1 MGHRA, CDR2 YSYEKL. Sequencing was carried out using blood. The chain recombines TRBV4-1 with TRBJ2-5, with 10 bases matching TRBD2. The clonotype originates from a man younger than 40 in good health. For the CDR3, the DNA is TGCGCCAGCAGCCAAAAACTAGCGGGGCAAGAGACCCAGTACTTC. Translation: CASSQKLAGQETQYF.